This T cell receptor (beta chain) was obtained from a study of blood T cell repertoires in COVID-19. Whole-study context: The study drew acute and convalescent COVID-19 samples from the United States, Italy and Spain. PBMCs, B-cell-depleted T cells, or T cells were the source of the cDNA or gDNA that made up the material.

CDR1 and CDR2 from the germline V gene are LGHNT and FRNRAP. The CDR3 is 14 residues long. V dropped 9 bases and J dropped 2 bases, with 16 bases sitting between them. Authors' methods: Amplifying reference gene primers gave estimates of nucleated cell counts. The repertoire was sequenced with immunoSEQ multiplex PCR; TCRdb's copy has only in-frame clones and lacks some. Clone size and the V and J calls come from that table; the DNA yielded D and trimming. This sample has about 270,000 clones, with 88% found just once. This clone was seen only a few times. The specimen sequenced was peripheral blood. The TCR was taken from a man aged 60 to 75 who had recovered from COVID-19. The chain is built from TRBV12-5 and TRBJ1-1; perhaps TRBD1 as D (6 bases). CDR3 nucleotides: TGTGCTAGCTCCCGCGGGGGGGCTAACACTGAAGCTTTCTTT. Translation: CASSRGGANTEAFF.